This is a list of T cell receptor beta chains from one sample in a study of cytotoxic CD8 clonotypes in ibrutinib-treated CLL. Clones were read by immunoSEQ multiplex PCR, and TCRdb kept only the in-frame ones, dropping some. The sample has 150,000 to 200,000 clones; around nine tenths are singletons. Source: PBMCs, taken at disease progression, from a patient treated with ibrutinib. These TCRs come from a human donor with chronic lymphocytic leukemia. Both conserved end residues are part of each CDR3. D genes are given only for firm matches. Clone size appears in some rows only: once, few, many, or a class for an expanded clone.

d_gene	abundance	v_gene	j_gene	CDR3nt	CDR3aa
NA	once	TRBV6-5	TRBJ1-5	TGTGCCAGCAGTCCAGGTTGGGGGACTCAGCCCCAGCATTTT	CASSPGWGTQPQHF
TRBD1	NA	TRBV6-5	TRBJ2-5	TGTGCCAGCAGGGACGGACAGGACCGAGAGACCCAGTACTTC	CASRDGQDRETQYF
NA	NA	TRBV30	TRBJ2-5	TGTGCCTGGAGTGTTGGGCGGGATTGGCCGGGGACCCAGTACTTC	CAWSVGRDWPGTQYF
NA	once	TRBV7-8	TRBJ2-6	TGTGCCAGCCATAAACGGCGGGCGGGGGCCAACGTCCTGACTTTC	CASHKRRAGANVLTF
NA	NA	TRBV6-5	TRBJ2-7	TGTGCCAGCATTGCACGACAGGCTCCCTCCTACGAGCAGTACTTC	CASIARQAPSYEQYF
TRBD1	NA	TRBV6-5	TRBJ2-2	TGTGCCAGCAGTTACGTGCCAGGGGGCGGGGAGCTGTTTTTT	CASSYVPGGGELFF
NA	NA	TRBV14	TRBJ2-1	TGTGCCAGCAGCCTCCTTTTGGCTTCGTACAATGAGCAGTTCTTC	CASSLLLASYNEQFF
NA	NA	TRBV6-1	TRBJ2-1	TGTGCCAGCAGTGAAATTGGGGATGAGCAGTTCTTC	CASSEIGDEQFF
NA	few	TRBV6-5	TRBJ2-3	TGTGCCAGCAGTTCCCAGCGGGCTTACACAGATACGCAGTATTTT	CASSSQRAYTDTQYF
TRBD2	NA	TRBV29-1	TRBJ2-1	TGCAGCGTTGAAGGGACCGGGACTAGCTCGTTTGAGCAGTTCTTC	CSVEGTGTSSFEQFF
TRBD2	NA	TRBV7-6	TRBJ2-2	TGTGCCAGCAGCTTATCCGGGAGGGCCCTCTTAGGGGAGCTGTTTTTT	CASSLSGRALLGELFF
NA	NA	TRBV14	TRBJ2-3	TGTGCCAGCAGCCCGGACAAAAGAGTGACCGCTAGCACAGATACGCAGTATTTT	CASSPDKRVTASTDTQYF
NA	NA	TRBV11-3	TRBJ2-5	TGTGCCAGCAGCTTAGGGATGGGGACTGAAGAGACCCAGTACTTC	CASSLGMGTEETQYF
NA	few	TRBV5-1	TRBJ1-5	TGCGCCAGCAGCCGGGAGAGCAATCAGCCCCAGCATTTT	CASSRESNQPQHF
TRBD1	few	TRBV9	TRBJ2-5	TGTGCCAGCAGCGTAGAGGGACAGGGACCGGAGACCCAGTACTTC	CASSVEGQGPETQYF
NA	NA	TRBV5-1	TRBJ2-5	TGCGCCAGCAGCGTCGAAGAGACCCAGTACTTC	CASSVEETQYF
TRBD2	NA	TRBV4-3	TRBJ2-7	TGCGCCAGCAGCCAATTTTTCGGGAGGGCGGTCGAGCAGTACTTC	CASSQFFGRAVEQYF
TRBD2	once	TRBV2	TRBJ2-7	TGTGCCAGCAGTGAAGGTCTAGCGGAAACCTACGAGCAGTACTTC	CASSEGLAETYEQYF
TRBD2	NA	TRBV28	TRBJ2-7	TGTGCCAGCGCTTCTAGCGGGCTGAGCTCCTACGAGCAGTACTTC	CASASSGLSSYEQYF
NA	NA	TRBV5-1	TRBJ2-7	TGCGCCAGCCTAGGGGACCTATACGAGCAGTACTTC	CASLGDLYEQYF
NA	NA	TRBV7-8	TRBJ2-1	TGTGCCAGCAGCTTAGACGGGCCTGGGCAGTTCTTC	CASSLDGPGQFF
TRBD1	NA	TRBV5-1	TRBJ1-2	TGCGCCAGCAGCTTAGGCCCGGGACAGGGTTCCTTAGTACGTGGCTACACCTTC	CASSLGPGQGSLVRGYTF
TRBD1	NA	TRBV18	TRBJ1-1	TGTGCCAGCTCACCAAACAGGGGGCGACATGAAGCTTTCTTT	CASSPNRGRHEAFF
NA	NA	TRBV6-6	TRBJ1-1	TGTGCCAGCATAAAAGGTACGGTGAGCACTGAAGCTTTCTTT	CASIKGTVSTEAFF
TRBD2	NA	TRBV28	TRBJ2-7	TGTGCCAGCAAGGGGACTAGCGGGAGCTACGAGCAGTACTTC	CASKGTSGSYEQYF
NA	NA	TRBV6-6	TRBJ2-3	TGTGCCAGCAGTGCTGGGAGCCAAATACACACAGATACGCAGTATTTT	CASSAGSQIHTDTQYF
TRBD1	NA	TRBV4-3	TRBJ1-2	TGCGCCAGCAGCCCGAGGGGGCTCTATGGCTACACCTTC	CASSPRGLYGYTF
NA	NA	TRBV6-6	TRBJ2-7	TGTGCCAGCAGTTACTCGAGGCCGGGGAGATACGAGCAGTACTTC	CASSYSRPGRYEQYF
NA	NA	TRBV6-1	TRBJ1-4	TGTGCCAGCAGCTCCCGGGACGGGGGTAATGAAAAACTGTTTTTT	CASSSRDGGNEKLFF
NA	NA	TRBV15	TRBJ1-4	TGTGCCACCAGCAGAGAAAGAGGATGGGGTGAAAAACTGTTTTTT	CATSRERGWGEKLFF
NA	NA	TRBV4-3	TRBJ1-1	TGCGCCAGCAGCCAAGATATAGGGAACACTGAAGCTTTCTTT	CASSQDIGNTEAFF
TRBD1	NA	TRBV5-6	TRBJ1-2	TGTGCCAGCAGCCCGCCGGACAGGGAGGTCTATGGCTACACCTTC	CASSPPDREVYGYTF
NA	NA	TRBV30	TRBJ2-2	TGTGCCTGGAGTGTAGACACCGGGGAGCTGTTTTTT	CAWSVDTGELFF
TRBD2	NA	TRBV7-3	TRBJ2-2	TGTGCCAGCAGCTTAAACCCTAGCGGAGCCTTAACCGGGGAGCTGTTTTTT	CASSLNPSGALTGELFF
NA	NA	TRBV19	TRBJ1-1	TGTGCCAGTAGTATACAAGGGGCGAGTTACACTGAAGCTTTCTTT	CASSIQGASYTEAFF
NA	NA	TRBV6-5	TRBJ2-3	TGTGCCAGCAGTTACAGGACTCCCCGCGATACGCAGTATTTT	CASSYRTPRDTQYF
TRBD2	NA	TRBV5-1	TRBJ2-1	TGCGCCAGCAGCTTGGGGCCACACGGGGGGACCTACAATGAGCAGTTCTTC	CASSLGPHGGTYNEQFF
TRBD1	NA	TRBV6-6	TRBJ1-1	TGTGCCAGCGAAACACAGGGGTACGCTTTCTTT	CASETQGYAFF
NA	once	TRBV5-1	TRBJ2-7	TGCGCCAGCAGATCCGGGACCTCCTACGAGCAGTACTTC	CASRSGTSYEQYF
TRBD2	NA	TRBV9	TRBJ2-1	TGTGCCAGCAGTGACGCGGATAGCGGGAGGGGTTCGCACAATGAGCAGTTCTTC	CASSDADSGRGSHNEQFF
TRBD1	NA	TRBV6-1	TRBJ2-7	TGTGCCAGCAGTGATACGGACAGGAATTACTACGAGCAGTACTTC	CASSDTDRNYYEQYF
NA	NA	TRBV10-3	TRBJ1-3	TGTGCCATCAGTGATGGGGTTAGCGGAAACACCATATATTTT	CAISDGVSGNTIYF
NA	NA	TRBV7-8	TRBJ1-2	TGTGCCAGCAGCTTAGCTGGGGGTCAGTTCTATGGCTACACCTTC	CASSLAGGQFYGYTF
NA	NA	TRBV6-1	TRBJ1-1	TGTGCCAGCAGTGTGATGCGGAACACTGAAGCTTTCTTT	CASSVMRNTEAFF
TRBD1	NA	TRBV11-1	TRBJ2-7	TGTGCCAGCAGCTACGACAGGGGGCTTTCCTACGAGCAGTACTTC	CASSYDRGLSYEQYF
TRBD1	NA	TRBV7-2	TRBJ1-2	TGTGCCAGCAGCTTCTCCCTCAGGGGGGGCTATGGCTACACCTTC	CASSFSLRGGYGYTF
NA	once	TRBV5-6	TRBJ1-2	TGTGCCAGCAGCCATACACGGGCCTATGGCTACACCTTC	CASSHTRAYGYTF
TRBD2	NA	TRBV9	TRBJ2-3	TGTGCCAGCAGCGGACGACTAGCGGGGGGCACAGATACGCAGTATTTT	CASSGRLAGGTDTQYF
TRBD2	NA	TRBV2	TRBJ2-1	TGTGCCAGCAACGAGCGGGACCCGTACAATGAGCAGTTCTTC	CASNERDPYNEQFF
NA	NA	TRBV6-1	TRBJ2-2	TGTGCCAGCAGTGAGTTCCTGGCTGGGAACACCGGGGAGCTGTTTTTT	CASSEFLAGNTGELFF
NA	NA	TRBV11-2	TRBJ2-7	TGTGCCAGCAGCTTAGCGGGCTACGAGCAGTACTTC	CASSLAGYEQYF
NA	NA	TRBV9	TRBJ1-4	TGTGCCAGCAGCGTTTCAACTAATGAAAAACTGTTTTTT	CASSVSTNEKLFF
TRBD1	NA	TRBV27	TRBJ2-3	TGTGCCAGCAGTTTACTCCGGAAGACAGGGGGATCCCCAGATACGCAGTATTTT	CASSLLRKTGGSPDTQYF
TRBD1	once	TRBV9	TRBJ2-5	TGTGCCAGCAGCGTAGGAGTGAGGGGGCGTCAAGAGACCCAGTACTTC	CASSVGVRGRQETQYF
NA	NA	TRBV6-5	TRBJ2-3	TGTGCCAGCAGTCGAGGGACGCACACAGATACGCAGTATTTT	CASSRGTHTDTQYF